This T cell receptor (beta chain) derives from a study of blood T cell repertoires in COVID-19. Study background: Some COVID-19 samples were acute and others convalescent; all came from the United States, Italy and Spain. The cDNA or gDNA used as material had been derived from T cells, B-cell-depleted T cells, or PBMCs.

Original analysis: Counts of nucleated cells, estimated from reference gene primer amplification, were obtained. TCRdb's table, derived via immunoSEQ multiplex PCR, lists solely in-frame clones and lacks some. D and trimming come from the DNA, and the V and J calls and clone size come from that table. The sample consists of about 340,000 clones, about 88% of them appearing once. Seattle-derived patients entered the study during active infection and were followed longitudinally. The CDR3 consists of 15 residues. V was shortened by 1 base and J by 0 bases, with 9 bases between the two germline ends. Germline V CDR1 and CDR2: MGHRA, YSYEKL.

The V and J genes are TRBV4-1 and TRBJ1-1, with D possibly TRBD1 on 5 matching bases. This TCR was sampled from a woman in her sixties with COVID-19, enrolled during active disease. The source material was peripheral blood. The CDR3: CASSQAGSMNTEAFF. The CDR3 region has the DNA TGCGCCAGCAGCCAAGCAGGGTCCATGAACACTGAAGCTTTCTTT.